This T cell receptor (beta chain) was sequenced for a study of graft-versus-host responses after intestinal transplantation. Study-wide context: Each recipient received anti-thymocyte globulin induction, then tacrolimus and steroids for 2 to 4 years.

The protocol was immunoSEQ multiplex PCR, while the TCRdb copy is restricted to in-frame clones and leaves out a portion. Among around 100,000 clones listed, roughly 90% were seen once. General study findings and limits: The study associated peak circulating GvH clone levels with early post-transplant HvG declines.

This clone was detected only once. The target antigen is unknown. This specimen consisted of unstimulated CD4+ T cells sorted from spleen or lymph node cells, obtained before transplant. The sequence came from a human donor who was the organ donor for an intestinal transplant.

The CDR3 DNA reads as TGTGCCAGCACCTCAGGGGGGAATAAGGCTAATGAAAAACTGTTTTTT. This gives the protein CASTSGGNKANEKLFF. This rearrangement joins TRBV5-5 to TRBJ1-4, with 7 nucleotides matching TRBD1. The V segment lost 6 bases and the J segment 3 bases; nucleotides outside the gene matches: 11. This CDR3 spans 16 amino acids. Germline V gives CDR1 SGHKS, CDR2 YYEKEE (reference sequence).